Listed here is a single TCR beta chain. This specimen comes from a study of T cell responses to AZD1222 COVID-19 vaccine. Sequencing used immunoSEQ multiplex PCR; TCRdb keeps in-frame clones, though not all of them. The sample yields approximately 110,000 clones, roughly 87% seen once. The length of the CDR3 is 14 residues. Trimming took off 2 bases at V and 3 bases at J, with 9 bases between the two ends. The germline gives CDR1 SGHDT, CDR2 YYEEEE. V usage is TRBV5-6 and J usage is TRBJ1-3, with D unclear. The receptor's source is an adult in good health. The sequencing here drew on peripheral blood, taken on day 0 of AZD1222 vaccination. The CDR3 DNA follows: TGTGCCAGCAGCTTATACGGGATTGGAAACACCATATATTTT. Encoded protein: CASSLYGIGNTIYF.